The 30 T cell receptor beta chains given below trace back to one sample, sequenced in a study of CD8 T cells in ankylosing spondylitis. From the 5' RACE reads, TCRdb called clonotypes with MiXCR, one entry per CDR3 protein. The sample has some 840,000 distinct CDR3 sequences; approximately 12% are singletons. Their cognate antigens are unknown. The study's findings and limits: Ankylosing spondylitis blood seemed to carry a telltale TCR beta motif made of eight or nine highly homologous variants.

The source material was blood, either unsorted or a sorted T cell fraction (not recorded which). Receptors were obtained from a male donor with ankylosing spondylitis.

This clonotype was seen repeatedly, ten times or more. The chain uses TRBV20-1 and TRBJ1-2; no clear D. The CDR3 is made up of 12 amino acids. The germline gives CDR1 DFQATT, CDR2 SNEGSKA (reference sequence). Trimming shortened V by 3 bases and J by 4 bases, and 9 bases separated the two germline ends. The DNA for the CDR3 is TGCAGTGCTAGGGTTAATCGCTATGGCTACACCTTC. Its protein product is CSARVNRYGYTF.

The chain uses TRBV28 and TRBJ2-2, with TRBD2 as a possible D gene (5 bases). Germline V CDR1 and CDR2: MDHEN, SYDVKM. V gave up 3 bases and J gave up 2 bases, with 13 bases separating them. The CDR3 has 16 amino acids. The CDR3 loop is CASSFRIGINTGELFF. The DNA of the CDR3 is TGTGCCAGCAGTTTTAGGATCGGGATTAACACCGGGGAGCTGTTTTTT.

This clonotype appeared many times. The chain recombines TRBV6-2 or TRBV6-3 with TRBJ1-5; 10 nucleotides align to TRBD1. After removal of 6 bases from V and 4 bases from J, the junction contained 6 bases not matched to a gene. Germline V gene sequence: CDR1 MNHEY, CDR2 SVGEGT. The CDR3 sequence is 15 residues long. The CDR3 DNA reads TGTGCCAGCAGCCGACCGGGACAGGGGAATCAGCCCCAGCATTTT. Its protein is CASSRPGQGNQPQHF.

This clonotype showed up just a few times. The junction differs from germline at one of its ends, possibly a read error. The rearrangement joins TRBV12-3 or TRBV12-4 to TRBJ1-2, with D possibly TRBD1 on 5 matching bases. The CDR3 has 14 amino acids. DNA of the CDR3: TGTGCCCGCAGTTTACGTGGGGGTGACTATGGCTACACCTTC. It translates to CARSLRGGDYGYTF.

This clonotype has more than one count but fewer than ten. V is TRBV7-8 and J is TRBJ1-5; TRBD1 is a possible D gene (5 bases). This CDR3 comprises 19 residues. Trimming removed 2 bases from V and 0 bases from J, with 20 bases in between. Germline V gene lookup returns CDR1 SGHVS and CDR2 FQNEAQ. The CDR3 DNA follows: TGTGCCAGCAGCTTACTCCCGGGGCCTAAAAACTATAGCAATCAGCCCCAGCATTTT. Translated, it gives CASSLLPGPKNYSNQPQHF.

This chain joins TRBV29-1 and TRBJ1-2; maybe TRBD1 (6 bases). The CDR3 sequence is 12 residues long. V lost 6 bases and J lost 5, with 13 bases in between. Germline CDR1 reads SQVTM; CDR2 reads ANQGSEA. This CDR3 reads CSVGQISYGYTF. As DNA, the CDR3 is TGCAGCGTCGGACAGATATCTTATGGCTACACCTTC.

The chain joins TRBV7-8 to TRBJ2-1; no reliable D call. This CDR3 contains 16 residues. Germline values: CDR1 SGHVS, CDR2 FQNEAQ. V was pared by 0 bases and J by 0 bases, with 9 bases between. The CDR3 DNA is TGTGCCAGCAGCTTAGCGCGTATCAGCTCCTACAATGAGCAGTTCTTC. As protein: CASSLARISSYNEQFF. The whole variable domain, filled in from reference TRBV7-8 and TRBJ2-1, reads GAGVSQSPRYKVAKRGQDVALRCDPISGHVSLFWYQQALGQGPEFLTYFQNEAQLDKSGLPSDRFFAERPEGSVSTLKIQRTQQEDSAVYLCASSLARISSYNEQFFGPGTRLTVL.

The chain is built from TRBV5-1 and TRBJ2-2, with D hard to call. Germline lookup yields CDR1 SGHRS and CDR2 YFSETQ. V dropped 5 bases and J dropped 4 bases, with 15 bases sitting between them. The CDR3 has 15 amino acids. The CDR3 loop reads CASSSDTLGTGELFF. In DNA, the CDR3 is TGCGCCAGCAGTTCAGACACACTGGGCACCGGGGAGCTGTTTTTT.

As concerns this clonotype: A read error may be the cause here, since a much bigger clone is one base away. For the CDR3, the DNA is TGCGCCAGCAGCAAGGCGAATAGCGGGAGGGACGGGAGGTACGAGCAGTACTTC. The encoded protein is CASSKANSGRDGRYEQYF. The J gene is TRBJ2-7, the V gene TRBV5-1; 11 nucleotides align to TRBD2. CDR3 length: 18 residues. V trimming: 4 bases; J trimming: 4 bases; junction bases outside the gene matches: 16. Germline-derived CDR1 and CDR2 are SGHRS and YFSETQ.

CDR3 in amino acids: CASSGTSGGNSQYF. The CDR3 region has the DNA TGTGCCAGCAGTGGGACTAGCGGGGGGAATTCGCAGTACTTC. The chain has TRBV2 and TRBJ2-7, with 14 nucleotides matching TRBD2. V shed 4 bases, J shed 9 bases, and the junction held 5 bases outside the gene matches. CDR3 size: 14 residues. The germline V gene encodes CDR1 SNHLY and CDR2 FYNNEI.

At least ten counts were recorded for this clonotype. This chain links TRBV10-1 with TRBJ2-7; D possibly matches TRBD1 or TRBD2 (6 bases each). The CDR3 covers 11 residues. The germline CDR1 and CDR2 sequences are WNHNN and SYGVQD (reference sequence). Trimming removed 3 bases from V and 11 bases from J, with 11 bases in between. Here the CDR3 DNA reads TGCGCCAGCAGTGATGGGGGGCCGGAGTACTTC. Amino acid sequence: CASSDGGPEYF.

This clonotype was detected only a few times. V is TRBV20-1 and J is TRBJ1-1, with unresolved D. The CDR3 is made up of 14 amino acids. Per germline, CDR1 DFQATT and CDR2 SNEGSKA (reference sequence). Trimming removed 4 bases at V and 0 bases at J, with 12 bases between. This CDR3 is CSAILQFMNTEAFF. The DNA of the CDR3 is TGCAGTGCTATCCTACAGTTTATGAACACTGAAGCTTTCTTT.

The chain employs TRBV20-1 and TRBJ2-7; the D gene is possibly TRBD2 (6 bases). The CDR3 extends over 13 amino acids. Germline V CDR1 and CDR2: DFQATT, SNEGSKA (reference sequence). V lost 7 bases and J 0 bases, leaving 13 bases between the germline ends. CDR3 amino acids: CSVVADSSYEQYF. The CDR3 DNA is TGCAGTGTAGTAGCGGACTCCTCCTACGAGCAGTACTTC.

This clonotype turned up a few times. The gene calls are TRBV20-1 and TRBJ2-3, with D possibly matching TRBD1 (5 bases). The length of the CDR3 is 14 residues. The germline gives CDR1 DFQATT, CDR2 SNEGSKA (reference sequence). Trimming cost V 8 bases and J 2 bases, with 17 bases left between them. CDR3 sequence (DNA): TGCAGTCAGTTGGACACCCTGAACACAGATACGCAGTATTTT. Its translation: CSQLDTLNTDTQYF.

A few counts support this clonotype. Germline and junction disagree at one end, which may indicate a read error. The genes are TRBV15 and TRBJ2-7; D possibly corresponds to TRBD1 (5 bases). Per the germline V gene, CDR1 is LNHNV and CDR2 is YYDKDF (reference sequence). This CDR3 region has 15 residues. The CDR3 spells CATSRDRSRSYEQYF. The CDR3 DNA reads TGTGCCACCAGCCGAGACAGATCCCGATCCTACGAGCAGTACTTC.

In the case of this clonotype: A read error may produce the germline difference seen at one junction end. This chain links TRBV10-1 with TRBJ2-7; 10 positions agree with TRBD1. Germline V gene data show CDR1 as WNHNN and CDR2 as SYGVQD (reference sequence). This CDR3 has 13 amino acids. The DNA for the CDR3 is TGCGCCAGCAGTGAGAAGGGCGCGGACAGGGGGATTTTC. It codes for CASSEKGADRGIF.

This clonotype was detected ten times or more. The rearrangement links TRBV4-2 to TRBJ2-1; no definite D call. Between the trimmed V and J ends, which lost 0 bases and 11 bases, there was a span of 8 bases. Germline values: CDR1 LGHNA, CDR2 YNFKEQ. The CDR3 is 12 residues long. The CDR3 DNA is TGTGCCAGCAGCCAAGAGGCCCGTAAGCAGTTCTTC. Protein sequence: CASSQEARKQFF.

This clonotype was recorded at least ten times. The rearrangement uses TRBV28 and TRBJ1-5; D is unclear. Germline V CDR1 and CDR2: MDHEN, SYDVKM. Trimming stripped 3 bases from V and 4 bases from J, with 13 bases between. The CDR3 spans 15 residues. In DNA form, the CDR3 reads TGTGCCAGCAGTTTCAGTCCGGCGGCAAATCAGCCCCAGCATTTT. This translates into CASSFSPAANQPQHF.

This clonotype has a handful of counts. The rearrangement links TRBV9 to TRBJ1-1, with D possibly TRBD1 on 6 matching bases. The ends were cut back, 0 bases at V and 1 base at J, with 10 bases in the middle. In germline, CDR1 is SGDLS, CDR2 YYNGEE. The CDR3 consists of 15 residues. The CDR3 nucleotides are TGTGCCAGCAGCGTAGCCCCACAGGGGAACACTGAAGCTTTCTTT. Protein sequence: CASSVAPQGNTEAFF.

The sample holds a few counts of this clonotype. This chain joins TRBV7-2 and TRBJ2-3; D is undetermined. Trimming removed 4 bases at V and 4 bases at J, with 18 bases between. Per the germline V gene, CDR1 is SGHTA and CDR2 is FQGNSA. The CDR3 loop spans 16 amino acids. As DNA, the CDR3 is TGTGCCAGCAGCTCACGTTCTGCTCTCCAGCCAGATACGCAGTATTTT. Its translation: CASSSRSALQPDTQYF. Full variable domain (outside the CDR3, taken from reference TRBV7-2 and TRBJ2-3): GAGVSQSPSNKVTEKGKDVELRCDPISGHTALYWYRQSLGQGLEFLIYFQGNSAPDKSGLPSDRFSAERTGGSVSTLTIQRTQQEDSAVYLCASSSRSALQPDTQYFGPGTRLTVL.

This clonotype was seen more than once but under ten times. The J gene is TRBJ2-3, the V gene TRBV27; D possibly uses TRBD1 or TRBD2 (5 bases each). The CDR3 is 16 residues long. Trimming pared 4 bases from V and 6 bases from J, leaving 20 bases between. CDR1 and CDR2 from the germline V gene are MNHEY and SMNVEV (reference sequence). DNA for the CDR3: TGTGCCAGCAGTTCCCCCCCGGGGCACCCCGAGGATACGCAGTATTTT. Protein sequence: CASSSPPGHPEDTQYF.

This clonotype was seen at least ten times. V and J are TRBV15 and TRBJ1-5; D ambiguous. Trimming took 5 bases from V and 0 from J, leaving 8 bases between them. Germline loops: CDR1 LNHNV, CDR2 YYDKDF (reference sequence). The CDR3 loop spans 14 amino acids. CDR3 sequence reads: CATSRRVSNQPQHF. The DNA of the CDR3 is TGTGCCACCAGCCGCCGGGTTAGCAATCAGCCCCAGCATTTT. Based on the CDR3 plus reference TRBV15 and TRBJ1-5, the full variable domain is DAMVIQNPRYQVTQFGKPVTLSCSQTLNHNVMYWYQQKSSQAPKLLFHYYDKDFNNEADTPDNFQSRRPNTSFCFLDIRSPGLGDTAMYLCATSRRVSNQPQHFGDGTRLSIL.

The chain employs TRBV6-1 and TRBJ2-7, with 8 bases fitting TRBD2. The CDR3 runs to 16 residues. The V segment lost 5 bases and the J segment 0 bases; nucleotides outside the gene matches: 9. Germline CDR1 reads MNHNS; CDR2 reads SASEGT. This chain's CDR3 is CASSTPRAGDSYEQYF. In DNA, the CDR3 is TGTGCCAGCAGTACCCCCAGAGCGGGGGACTCCTACGAGCAGTACTTC.

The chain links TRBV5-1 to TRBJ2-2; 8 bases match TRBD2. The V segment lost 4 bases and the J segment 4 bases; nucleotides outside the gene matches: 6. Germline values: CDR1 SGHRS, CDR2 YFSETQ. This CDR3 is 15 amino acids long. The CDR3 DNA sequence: TGCGCCAGCAGCCCAGGGACTAGTCGCACCGGGGAGCTGTTTTTT. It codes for CASSPGTSRTGELFF.

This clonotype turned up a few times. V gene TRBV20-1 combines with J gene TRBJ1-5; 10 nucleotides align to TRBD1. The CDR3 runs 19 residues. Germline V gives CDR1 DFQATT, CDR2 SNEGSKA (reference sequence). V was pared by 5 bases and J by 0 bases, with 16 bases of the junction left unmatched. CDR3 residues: CSASIPPGQGGFSNQPQHF. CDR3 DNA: TGCAGTGCTTCGATTCCCCCCGGACAGGGGGGATTTAGCAATCAGCCCCAGCATTTT.

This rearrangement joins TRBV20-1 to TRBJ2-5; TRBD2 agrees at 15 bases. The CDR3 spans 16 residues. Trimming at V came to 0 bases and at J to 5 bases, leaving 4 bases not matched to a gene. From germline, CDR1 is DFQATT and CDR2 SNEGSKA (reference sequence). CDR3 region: CSARDRTSGGAETQYF. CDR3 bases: TGCAGTGCTAGAGATCGGACTAGCGGGGGGGCGGAGACCCAGTACTTC.

The CDR3 region is CSARNSGGREQYF. The CDR3, as DNA: TGCAGTGCTAGAAACAGCGGGGGTCGTGAGCAGTACTTC. The chain joins TRBV20-1 to TRBJ2-7; 8 bases agree with TRBD2. The CDR3 loop spans 13 amino acids. V trimming: 2 bases; J trimming: 7 bases; junction bases outside the gene matches: 7. Germline V gene sequence: CDR1 DFQATT, CDR2 SNEGSKA (reference sequence).

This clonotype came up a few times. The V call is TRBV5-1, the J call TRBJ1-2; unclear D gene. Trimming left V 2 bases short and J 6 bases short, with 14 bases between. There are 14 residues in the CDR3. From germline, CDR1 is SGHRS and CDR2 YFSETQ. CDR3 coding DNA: TGCGCCAGCAGCTTCGACCTAGGGCTGGATGGCTACACCTTC. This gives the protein CASSFDLGLDGYTF.

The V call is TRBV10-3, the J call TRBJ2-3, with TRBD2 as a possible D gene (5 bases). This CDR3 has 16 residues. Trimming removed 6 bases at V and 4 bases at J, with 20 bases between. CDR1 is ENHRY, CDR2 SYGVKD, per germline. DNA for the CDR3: TGTGCCATCAGCGACTTTGGGAAGAACGGGGCAGATACGCAGTATTTT. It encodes CAISDFGKNGADTQYF.

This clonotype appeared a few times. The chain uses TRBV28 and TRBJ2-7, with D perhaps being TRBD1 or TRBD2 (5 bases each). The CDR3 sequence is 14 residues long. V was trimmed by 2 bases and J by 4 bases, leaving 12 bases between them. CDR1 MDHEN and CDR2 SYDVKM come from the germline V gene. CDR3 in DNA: TGTGCCAGCAGTTTACCGGGGCGAGCATACGAGCAGTACTTC. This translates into CASSLPGRAYEQYF.